What follows are 31 T cell receptor beta chains derived from one specimen sequenced in a study of cytomegalovirus exposure and HLA in healthy donors. Amplification used 60 Vbeta primers and 13 Jbeta primers. The table came from immunoSEQ multiplex PCR; TCRdb's copy has only in-frame clones and leaves some out. Seen here are around 170,000 clones, over 60% observed once, and the top ten hold about 1.6%. The specimen was PBMCs. These receptors were obtained from a girl aged 5-17 years in good health and CMV-seronegative.

The chain carries TRBV10-3 and TRBJ1-3; perhaps TRBD1 as D (6 bases). Germline V gene data show CDR1 as ENHRY and CDR2 as SYGVKD. The CDR3 length is 14 residues. V was clipped by 6 bases and J by 2 bases, with 11 bases between them. The CDR3 reads CAISEAGAGNTIYF. The CDR3 DNA sequence: TGTGCCATCAGCGAGGCAGGGGCTGGAAACACCATATATTTT.

This clone was observed a single time. The chain employs TRBV19 and TRBJ1-1; D is ambiguous. This CDR3 has 12 residues. Germline V gene data show CDR1 as LNHDA and CDR2 as SQIVND (reference sequence). Trimming cost V 6 bases and J 0 bases, with 5 bases left between them. CDR3 residues: CASRTLNTEAFF. CDR3 bases: TGTGCCAGTAGGACTTTGAACACTGAAGCTTTCTTT.

This rearrangement joins TRBV6-1 to TRBJ1-2; 8 bases are shared with TRBD1. From germline, CDR1 is MNHNS and CDR2 SASEGT. The ends lost 4 bases at V and 4 bases at J; junction bases unmatched: 8. This CDR3 is 15 amino acids long. The CDR3 DNA follows: TGTGCCAGCAGTGTTAATCAGGGGGCCGCCTATGGCTACACCTTC. Residues: CASSVNQGAAYGYTF.

This chain's CDR3 is CTSSHASGGSPGELFF. The CDR3 region has the DNA TGCACCAGCAGCCATGCTAGCGGGGGGTCCCCCGGGGAGCTGTTTTTT. V is TRBV1 and J is TRBJ2-2; the D call of TRBD2 is as the table states it, not checked on the DNA. TRBV1 is designated a pseudogene. The CDR3 sequence is 16 residues long.

In its sample, this clone was seen a few times. This chain joins TRBV19 and TRBJ2-1; weak D call: TRBD2 (6 bases). Germline lookup yields CDR1 LNHDA and CDR2 SQIVND (reference sequence). Trimming removed 5 bases from V and 9 bases from J, with 14 bases in between. The length of the CDR3 is 13 residues. CDR3 residues: CASSLIGGGEQFF. The CDR3 nucleotides are TGTGCCAGTAGTTTAATCGGGGGAGGTGAGCAGTTCTTC. The variable domain in full, with the rest retrieved from reference TRBV19 and TRBJ2-1, is DGGITQSPKYLFRKEGQNVTLSCEQNLNHDAMYWYRQDPGQGLRLIYYSQIVNDFQKGDIAEGYSVSREKKESFPLTVTSAQKNPTAFYLCASSLIGGGEQFFGPGTRLTVL.

The V gene is TRBV19, the J gene TRBJ2-2; 7 bases map to TRBD1. The CDR3 runs 15 residues. CDR1 is LNHDA and CDR2 is SQIVND in the germline V gene (reference sequence). V trimming: 5 bases; J trimming: 4 bases; junction bases outside the gene matches: 7. The CDR3 here is CASSVETGITGELFF. The CDR3, as DNA: TGTGCCAGTAGTGTGGAGACAGGGATCACCGGGGAGCTGTTTTTT.

The chain combines TRBV29-1 with TRBJ1-2; maybe TRBD1 (6 bases). The CDR3 is made up of 13 amino acids. Germline V lookup: CDR1 SQVTM, CDR2 ANQGSEA. V lost 6 bases and J 2 bases, leaving 13 bases between the germline ends. CDR3 residues: CSVRGVLNYGYTF. DNA of the CDR3: TGCAGCGTCAGGGGCGTACTAAACTATGGCTACACCTTC.

This clone was detected only a few times. The gene calls are TRBV6-5 and TRBJ1-1; no definite D call. This CDR3 contains 15 residues. CDR1 and CDR2 (germline): MNHEY, SVGAGI. The V end lost 7 bases, the J end lost 8 bases, and 23 bases lay between the germline ends. The CDR3 DNA reads as TGTGCCAGCACCCGGTCCGGAGACCTCTATGGGGAAGCTTTCTTT. Its protein product is CASTRSGDLYGEAFF.

The genes are TRBV6-6 and TRBJ1-2; TRBD1 matches 11 bases. Germline loops: CDR1 MNHNY, CDR2 SVGAGI (reference sequence). This CDR3 has 14 amino acids. V shed 7 bases, J shed 4 bases, and the junction held 5 bases outside the gene matches. The CDR3 DNA is TGTGCCAGCACCGGGACAGGGGGTCTCTATGGCTACACCTTC. Translated: CASTGTGGLYGYTF.

The genes are TRBV5-1 and TRBJ1-4; 9 bases agree with TRBD1. This CDR3 region has 15 residues. The J segment lost 2 bases and the V segment lost 3 bases, leaving 2 bases of the junction unmatched. The germline V gene has CDR1 SGHRS and CDR2 YFSETQ. CDR3 amino acids: CASSWTGVTNEKLFF. The CDR3 coding sequence is TGCGCCAGCAGCTGGACAGGGGTGACTAATGAAAAACTGTTTTTT. Based on the CDR3 plus reference TRBV5-1 and TRBJ1-4, the full variable domain is KAGVTQTPRYLIKTRGQQVTLSCSPISGHRSVSWYQQTPGQGLQFLFEYFSETQRNKGNFPGRFSGRQFSNSRSEMNVSTLELGDSALYLCASSWTGVTNEKLFFGSGTQLSVL.

J is TRBJ2-6 and V is TRBV5-8; perhaps TRBD2 as D (5 bases). The length of the CDR3 is 17 residues. V gave up 0 bases and J gave up 2 bases, with 12 bases separating them. Germline V gives CDR1 SGHTS, CDR2 YDEGEE. The CDR3 DNA reads TGTGCCAGCAGCTTGGCCGGACGGAGGACTGGGGCCAACGTCCTGACTTTC. This gives the protein CASSLAGRRTGANVLTF.

The CDR3 sequence is CASSRDRVYGYTF. DNA of the CDR3: TGTGCCAGCAGTAGGGACAGGGTTTATGGCTACACCTTC. This chain connects TRBV14 to TRBJ1-2, with TRBD1 matching over 9 bases. The ends lost 6 bases at V and 5 bases at J; junction bases unmatched: 4. The germline CDR1 and CDR2 sequences are SGHDN and FVKESK. The CDR3 has 13 residues.

This clone occurred once. The rearrangement uses TRBV7-9 and TRBJ1-1; perhaps TRBD1 as D (5 bases). Looked up from germline, CDR1 is SEHNR and CDR2 is FQNEAQ (reference sequence). The CDR3 spans 13 residues. The V end was cut by 6 bases, the J end by 5 bases, with 13 bases between. CDR3 sequence reads: CASSPTVGTEAFF. In DNA, the CDR3 is TGTGCCAGCAGTCCGACAGTGGGGACTGAAGCTTTCTTT.

A single count supports this clone. The chain uses TRBV19 and TRBJ1-2; D is unclear. This CDR3 has 15 amino acids. Trimming removed 3 bases at V and 6 bases at J, with 17 bases between. Germline V gene lookup returns CDR1 LNHDA and CDR2 SQIVND (reference sequence). The CDR3 loop is CASSIWSSPRNGYTF. The DNA of the CDR3 is TGTGCCAGTAGTATTTGGTCTTCCCCGCGGAATGGCTACACCTTC.

The gene calls are TRBV9 and TRBJ2-3, with D possibly being TRBD1 (6 bases). CDR1 SGDLS and CDR2 YYNGEE come from the germline V gene. V lost 3 bases and J 9 bases, leaving 20 bases between the germline ends. The CDR3 has 15 amino acids. DNA for the CDR3: TGTGCCAGCAGCGCCAGTAGTAAGGGGGTAGTAACGCAGTATTTT. Protein product: CASSASSKGVVTQYF.

The CDR3 loop is CSAGTATNEKLFF. For the CDR3, the DNA is TGCAGCGCGGGGACAGCAACTAATGAAAAACTGTTTTTT. The chain couples TRBV29-1 to TRBJ1-4; 7 bases are a match to TRBD1. The CDR3 runs to 13 residues. Germline-derived CDR1 and CDR2 are SQVTM and ANQGSEA. The V and J ends lost 7 bases and 0 bases, in that order; junction bases with no gene match: 2.

A single count supports this clone. One junction end disagrees with the germline gene, perhaps due to a read error. The chain combines TRBV5-1 with TRBJ1-1; TRBD1 is a possible D gene (5 bases). Looked up from germline, CDR1 is SGHRS and CDR2 is YFSETQ. CDR3 length: 13 residues. CDR3 sequence: CASTLGEDTEAFF. The CDR3 nucleotides are TGCGCCAGCACCTTGGGGGAGGACACTGAAGCTTTCTTT.

The chain joins TRBV7-9 to TRBJ2-2; tentatively, D is TRBD1 (7 bases). V lost 0 bases and J lost 0, with 14 bases in between. Germline V gives CDR1 SEHNR, CDR2 FQNEAQ (reference sequence). The CDR3 sequence is 18 residues long. CDR3 coding DNA: TGTGCCAGCAGCTTAGCGCGGGACAGATTCGCGAACACCGGGGAGCTGTTTTTT. Translation: CASSLARDRFANTGELFF. The variable domain in full, with the rest retrieved from reference TRBV7-9 and TRBJ2-2, is DTGVSQNPRHKITKRGQNVTFRCDPISEHNRLYWYRQTLGQGPEFLTYFQNEAQLEKSRLLSDRFSAERPKGSFSTLEIQRTEQGDSAMYLCASSLARDRFANTGELFFGEGSRLTVL.

This chain joins TRBV14 and TRBJ2-7, with 7 positions matching TRBD1. Germline loops: CDR1 SGHDN, CDR2 FVKESK. The CDR3 runs 13 residues. V trimming: 4 bases; J trimming: 2 bases; junction bases outside the gene matches: 2. The CDR3, as DNA: TGTGCCAGCAGCCCGGGGACAGCCTACGAGCAGTACTTC. Its protein is CASSPGTAYEQYF.

This clone was found a few times. J is TRBJ1-1 and V is TRBV6-6, with D maybe TRBD1 (5 bases). Trimming removed 11 bases from V and 5 bases from J, with 9 bases in between. Germline loops: CDR1 MNHNY, CDR2 SVGAGI (reference sequence). This CDR3 has 10 residues. The CDR3 sequence: CAGGVTEAFF. The CDR3 nucleotides are TGTGCCGGGGGGGTAACTGAAGCTTTCTTT.

The genes are TRBV11-2 and TRBJ1-1; unclear D gene. V was clipped by 2 bases and J by 11 bases, with 9 bases between them. The CDR3 length is 11 residues. The V gene's germline CDR1 is SGHAT and CDR2 FQNNGV. CDR3 DNA: TGTGCCAGCAGCTTAATCTCGAGGGCTTTCTTT. This encodes CASSLISRAFF.

This clone was seen more than once but under ten times. The chain couples TRBV27 to TRBJ1-1; D is unresolved. The germline V gene encodes CDR1 MNHEY and CDR2 SMNVEV (reference sequence). V lost 6 bases and J 6 bases, leaving 14 bases between the germline ends. There are 13 residues in the CDR3. The CDR3 DNA sequence: TGTGCCAGCAGCCCTTCGCTGGGCCCTGAAGCTTTCTTT. It translates to CASSPSLGPEAFF.

The chain uses TRBV4-2 and TRBJ1-5; D call uncertain. V dropped 0 bases and J dropped 3 bases, with 9 bases sitting between them. The CDR3 spans 15 residues. Germline values: CDR1 LGHNA, CDR2 YNFKEQ. The CDR3 DNA reads as TGTGCCAGCAGCCAAGACAGACTAAACAATCAGCCCCAGCATTTT. Amino acid sequence: CASSQDRLNNQPQHF.

The V and J genes are TRBV6-5 and TRBJ1-5; D might be TRBD1 (5 bases). CDR3 size: 14 residues. Trimming took 3 bases from V and 6 from J, leaving 12 bases between them. CDR1 is MNHEY, CDR2 SVGAGI, per germline. Here the CDR3 DNA reads TGTGCCAGCAGTTATGCCCCGGGGGGTCAGCCCCAGCATTTT. As protein: CASSYAPGGQPQHF.

This clone was picked up one time. V is TRBV6-5 and J is TRBJ1-4; no clear D gene. Per the germline V gene, CDR1 is MNHEY and CDR2 is SVGAGI. V lost 2 bases and J 3 bases, leaving 10 bases between the germline ends. The CDR3 contains 15 residues. The CDR3 loop reads CASSYNGAANEKLFF. The CDR3 coding sequence is TGTGCCAGCAGTTACAATGGTGCAGCTAATGAAAAACTGTTTTTT.

This chain joins TRBV29-1 and TRBJ2-2; TRBD1 is a possible D gene (6 bases). V was cut by 7 bases and J by 1 base, with 13 bases left in between. CDR1 is SQVTM, CDR2 ANQGSEA, per germline. CDR3 size: 14 residues. The CDR3 loop reads CSASTRGNTGELFF. DNA for the CDR3: TGCAGCGCAAGTACCAGGGGGAACACCGGGGAGCTGTTTTTT.

The gene calls are TRBV7-9 and TRBJ1-2, with TRBD1 identical over 9 bases. The V segment lost 2 bases and the J segment 5 bases; nucleotides outside the gene matches: 9. The CDR3 has 16 residues. Germline V gene sequence: CDR1 SEHNR, CDR2 FQNEAQ (reference sequence). In DNA, the CDR3 is TGTGCCAGCAGCTTAATCACAGGGGGCACGGGGTATGGCTACACCTTC. Encoded protein: CASSLITGGTGYGYTF.

This sequence joins TRBV5-1 and TRBJ2-7; tentatively, D is TRBD2 (5 bases). Germline V CDR1 and CDR2: SGHRS, YFSETQ. The CDR3 contains 14 residues. The V and J ends lost 4 bases and 3 bases respectively, with 14 bases between them. DNA of the CDR3: TGCGCCAGCAGCCCGTGGACCGACTACTACGAGCAGTACTTC. Translation: CASSPWTDYYEQYF.

This chain connects TRBV15 to TRBJ2-7; the D is unclear. This CDR3 comprises 15 residues. V dropped 4 bases and J dropped 0 bases, with 13 bases sitting between them. Germline CDR1 LNHNV, CDR2 YYDKDF (reference sequence). The CDR3 nucleotides are TGTGCCACCAGCACAGTCCCCGACACCTCCTACGAGCAGTACTTC. Its protein product is CATSTVPDTSYEQYF. The entire variable domain, with the rest obtained from reference TRBV15 and TRBJ2-7, is as follows: DAMVIQNPRYQVTQFGKPVTLSCSQTLNHNVMYWYQQKSSQAPKLLFHYYDKDFNNEADTPDNFQSRRPNTSFCFLDIRSPGLGDTAMYLCATSTVPDTSYEQYFGPGTRLTVT.

The chain uses TRBV2 and TRBJ2-5; 7 bases map to TRBD2. The germline gives CDR1 SNHLY, CDR2 FYNNEI. The CDR3 is made up of 15 amino acids. With V trimmed by 2 bases and J by 5 bases, 8 bases remained unmatched. The CDR3 DNA follows: TGTGCCAGCAGTGAAACTGGACTAGTAGGGGAGACCCAGTACTTC. Its translation: CASSETGLVGETQYF.

The count of this clone is one. The rearrangement uses TRBV6-1 and TRBJ2-5; 8 bases align to TRBD1. V shed 8 bases, J shed 2 bases, and the junction held 4 bases outside the gene matches. In germline, CDR1 is MNHNS, CDR2 SASEGT. The CDR3 is 13 amino acids. CDR3 in amino acids: CASGDRLQETQYF. Written as DNA, the CDR3 is TGTGCCAGCGGGGACAGGCTGCAAGAGACCCAGTACTTC.